The clone carrying this T cell receptor (beta chain) was seen many times. Its antigen is unknown. A read error may account for a junction end that differs from germline. The germline CDR1 and CDR2 sequences are MGHRA and YSYEKL. This CDR3 has 12 amino acids. The data were obtained in a study of cytomegalovirus exposure and HLA in healthy donors. For the study at large: T cells numbering around 180 million yielded roughly 120 million unique TCR beta sequences in an earlier analysis. General observations from the study: An Asian-associated ancestry cluster reportedly showed fewer N-insertions than the roughly 670-donor mean in a later analysis. It was shown in a later analysis that HLA-associated TCR beta chains were more clonally expanded than other, equally common chains.

PCR involved 60 Vbeta and 13 Jbeta primers. As processed by the authors: Tens of millions of unique TCR beta chains, roughly 11 million of them shared, were counted by a later analysis. Repertoires were generated with immunoSEQ multiplex PCR, while TCRdb's copy carries only in-frame clones and drops some. V, J and clone size reflect that table, while D and trimming were determined from the DNA. Seen here are about 170,000 clones, roughly 72% observed once, and the top ten hold more than 2%. The chain recombines TRBV4-1 with TRBJ1-4; no firm D call. Source material: PBMCs. The sequence derives from a woman in her 30s in good health and CMV-seropositive. CDR3 protein: CASSKAHEKLFF. CDR3 coding DNA: TGCGCCAGCAGCAAAGCCCATGAGAAACTGTTTTTT.